Below are 13 T cell receptor beta chains sequenced from a single sample in a study of T-cell reconstitution after alpha-beta-depleted transplantation in children. TCRbeta library preparation incorporated unique molecular identifiers. MiXCR was run by TCRdb on the PCR reads, yielding one entry per CDR3 protein. The sample has about a million distinct CDR3 sequences; about 26% are singletons. The sequenced sample was PBMCs, mostly from graft donor cells, obtained 360 days after TCRalphabeta/CD19-depleted stem cell transplant. The source of these receptors is a boy younger than two who had a stem cell transplant for SCID, so the T cells may come from the graft donor.

This chain joins TRBV28 and TRBJ2-5, with D perhaps given as TRBD1 or TRBD2 (5 bases each). Trimming cost V 1 base and J 1 base, with 22 bases left between them. The germline V gene encodes CDR1 MDHEN and CDR2 SYDVKM. CDR3 length equals 19 residues. CDR3 sequence (DNA): TGTGCCAGCAGTTTATATTTCGAGGGGCCGTCGGACTCCCAAGAGACCCAGTACTTC. It specifies CASSLYFEGPSDSQETQYF. The variable domain in full, completed from reference TRBV28 and TRBJ2-5, reads DVKVTQSSRYLVKRTGEKVFLECVQDMDHENMFWYRQDPGLGLRLIYFSYDVKMKEKGDIPEGYSVSREKKERFSLILESASTNQTSMYLCASSLYFEGPSDSQETQYFGPGTRLLVL.

This chain links TRBV11-2 with TRBJ2-5; a weak D match, TRBD1 (7 bases). The CDR3 covers 14 residues. V dropped 5 bases and J dropped 4 bases, with 14 bases sitting between them. Germline values: CDR1 SGHAT, CDR2 FQNNGV. CDR3 nucleotide sequence: TGTGCCAGCAGCCGGGCGCAGGGGGGAGAGACCCAGTACTTC. Protein product: CASSRAQGGETQYF.

The J gene is TRBJ2-1, the V gene TRBV7-3, with 9 bases identical to TRBD2. There are 15 residues in the CDR3. Germline loops: CDR1 SGHTA, CDR2 FQGTGA. V lost 6 bases to trimming and J lost 9 bases; unmatched junction nucleotides: 12. The CDR3 bases are TGTGCCAGCAGTTCCTTGGGCGGGGGGGCAGGTGAGCAGTTCTTC. Residues: CASSSLGGGAGEQFF.

V usage is TRBV25-1 and J usage is TRBJ2-5; TRBD2 aligns across 7 bases. The V and J ends lost 5 bases and 5 bases, in that order; junction bases with no gene match: 5. Per the germline V gene, CDR1 is MGHDK and CDR2 is SYGVNS. CDR3 length: 13 amino acids. The CDR3 is CASSNGGTETQYF. CDR3 sequence (DNA): TGTGCCAGCAGTAACGGGGGGACGGAGACCCAGTACTTC.

The chain couples TRBV6-5 to TRBJ2-7; TRBD1 might be the D (6 bases). Germline V gene lookup returns CDR1 MNHEY and CDR2 SVGAGI. Trimming took off 0 bases at V and 3 bases at J, with 9 bases between the two ends. The CDR3 spans 14 residues. Here the CDR3 reads CASSYSGTIYEQYF. For the CDR3, the DNA is TGTGCCAGCAGTTACTCGGGGACAATCTACGAGCAGTACTTC.

In its sample, this clonotype was seen a few times. The rearrangement uses TRBV5-1 and TRBJ2-5, with 9 bases lining up with TRBD1. Germline V gene data show CDR1 as SGHRS and CDR2 as YFSETQ. V lost 4 bases, J lost 4 bases, and 14 bases stayed unmatched. The CDR3 consists of 17 residues. CDR3 region: CASSLVPGQGFRETQYF. The DNA of the CDR3 is TGCGCCAGCAGCCTCGTCCCGGGACAGGGTTTTCGAGAGACCCAGTACTTC.

The chain is built from TRBV7-9 and TRBJ2-2; the match to TRBD1 covers 11 bases. The CDR3 length is 15 residues. Trimming at V came to 5 bases and at J to 4 bases, leaving 3 bases not matched to a gene. CDR1 SEHNR and CDR2 FQNEAQ come from the germline V gene (reference sequence). Written as DNA, the CDR3 is TGTGCCAGCAGCCGAGGACAGGGGGCCACCGGGGAGCTGTTTTTT. Residues: CASSRGQGATGELFF.

The sample holds a few counts of this clonotype. This sequence joins TRBV9 and TRBJ2-7; D is possibly TRBD2 (5 bases). Germline CDR1 is SGDLS and CDR2 is YYNGEE. This CDR3 contains 14 residues. Trimming cost V 0 bases and J 4 bases, with 11 bases left between them. CDR3 sequence: CASSVAGSAYEQYF. In nucleotides, the CDR3 is TGTGCCAGCAGCGTAGCCGGTAGCGCATACGAGCAGTACTTC.

J is TRBJ2-2 and V is TRBV5-1; D may be TRBD1 (6 bases). The CDR3 totals 14 residues. Germline V gene lookup returns CDR1 SGHRS and CDR2 YFSETQ. Trimming stripped 0 bases from V and 5 bases from J, with 8 bases between. DNA for the CDR3: TGCGCCAGCAGCTTGGGACAGGCGACCGGGGAGCTGTTTTTT. This codes for CASSLGQATGELFF. Full variable domain (rest looked up from reference TRBV5-1 and TRBJ2-2): KAGVTQTPRYLIKTRGQQVTLSCSPISGHRSVSWYQQTPGQGLQFLFEYFSETQRNKGNFPGRFSGRQFSNSRSEMNVSTLELGDSALYLCASSLGQATGELFFGEGSRLTVL.

This rearrangement joins TRBV12-3 or TRBV12-4 to TRBJ1-1; D not resolved. This CDR3 spans 14 amino acids. Trimming stripped 3 bases from V and 6 bases from J, with 14 bases between. The CDR3 DNA reads as TGTGCCAGCAGTTTTGGCGACGTGACCGCTGAAGCTTTCTTT. Protein product: CASSFGDVTAEAFF.

The rearrangement links TRBV11-2 to TRBJ1-2; 9 positions agree with TRBD1. J gave up 7 bases and V 5 bases, and 8 bases lay outside the gene matches. This CDR3 region has 14 residues. Germline V CDR1 and CDR2: SGHAT, FQNNGV. CDR3 in amino acids: CASSPTRQGGGYTF. CDR3 sequence (DNA): TGTGCCAGCAGCCCAACGCGACAGGGGGGTGGCTACACCTTC.

The V and J genes are TRBV9 and TRBJ2-2; 8 nucleotides line up with TRBD1. Trimming at V came to 5 bases and at J to 3 bases, leaving 6 bases not matched to a gene. Germline assignment: CDR1 SGDLS and CDR2 YYNGEE. The CDR3 spans 15 residues. The CDR3 region has the DNA TGTGCCAGCAGTTACAGGGGGATGGACACCGGGGAGCTGTTTTTT. Translated: CASSYRGMDTGELFF.

This clonotype turned up a few times. The CDR3 nucleotides are TGTGCCAGCAGTTACGATAGCGATTTATACGAGCAGTACTTC. Protein sequence: CASSYDSDLYEQYF. This sequence joins TRBV6-5 and TRBJ2-7; TRBD2 is a possible D gene (5 bases). V lost 2 bases and J lost 4, with 12 bases in between. Germline assignment: CDR1 MNHEY and CDR2 SVGAGI. There are 14 residues in the CDR3.